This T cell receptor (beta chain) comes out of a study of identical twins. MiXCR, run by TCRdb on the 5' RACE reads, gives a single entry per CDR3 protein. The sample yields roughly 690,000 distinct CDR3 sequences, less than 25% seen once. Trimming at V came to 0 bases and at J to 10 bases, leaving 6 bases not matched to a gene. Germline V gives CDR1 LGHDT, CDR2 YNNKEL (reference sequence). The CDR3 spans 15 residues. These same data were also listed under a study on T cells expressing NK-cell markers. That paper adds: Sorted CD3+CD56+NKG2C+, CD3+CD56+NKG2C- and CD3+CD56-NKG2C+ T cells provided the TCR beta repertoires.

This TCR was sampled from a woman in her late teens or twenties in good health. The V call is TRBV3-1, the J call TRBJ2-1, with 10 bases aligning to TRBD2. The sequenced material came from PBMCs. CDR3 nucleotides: TGTGCCAGCAGCCAAGAGCTAGCGGGAGTGGGAGAGCAGTTCTTC. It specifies CASSQELAGVGEQFF.